This TCR beta chain was captured in a study of a mutant IDH1 vaccine in newly diagnosed glioma. Study overall: Investigators started vaccination 4-6 weeks after radiotherapy alone, or with temozolomide cycles.

Indicated time point: week 11, during vaccination. Vaccine doses each comprised 300 ug of mutant IDH1 20-mer peptide, with topical imiquimod. V lost 1 base, J lost 4 bases, and 17 bases lay in between. Germline loops: CDR1 LGHNA, CDR2 YSLEER. The CDR3 totals 16 residues. Points on this clone: Its antigen is still unknown.

Assay used: immunoSEQ multiplex PCR; TCRdb lists only in-frame clones, some missing. The table lists 120,000 or so clones, around 77% of them singletons. The TCR comes from a man in his forties or fifties with glioma. Sequenced material: PBMCs, taken from a glioma patient whose treatment included an IDH1 peptide vaccine. This chain uses TRBV4-3 with TRBJ2-7; D possibly matches TRBD1 or TRBD2 (5 bases each). The CDR3 DNA sequence: TGCGCCAGCAGCCAAGGTGGTACCGGTTGGGGGTACGAGCAGTACTTC. It translates to CASSQGGTGWGYEQYF.